This TCR beta chain derives from a study of shared clonotypes between healthy human individuals. The assay was immunoSEQ multiplex PCR, and TCRdb's table has in-frame clones only and misses some. Altogether more than 2,000,000 clones are present, around nine tenths being singletons, with the ten largest covering 0.13% to 0.15%. J gave up 8 bases and V 5 bases, and 2 bases lay outside the gene matches. This CDR3 has 11 residues. The V gene's germline CDR1 is MNHEY and CDR2 SVGAGI. In regard to this clone: This specimen includes other DNA sequences encoding the same CDR3.

This clonotype was sampled from a man between 18 and 35 years old in good health. The chain recombines TRBV6-5 with TRBJ1-1; 7 bases map to TRBD1. Sequencing was performed on naive CD4+ T cells sorted from blood. Indicated subset: CD45RA+ positively selected. The CDR3 coding sequence is TGTGCCAGCAGTAGGGACAGAGAAGCTTTCTTT. This gives the protein CASSRDREAFF.